Reported below is one T cell receptor beta chain. This clone has a single count. It lacks a known antigen. No base quality information exists; no much larger clone differs at one position. The data derive from a study of blood T cell repertoires in COVID-19 (TCRdb year 2020). Context from the whole study: Samples covering the acute and convalescent phases of COVID-19 were provided by collaborators in the United States, Italy and Spain. The material from the prospective study consisted of cDNA or gDNA derived from T cells, B-cell-depleted T cells, or PBMCs. Subjects who had been exposed to COVID-19, were actively infected with it, or had recovered from it provided the deeply sampled blood TCRbeta repertoires that made up the dataset. The repertoires were made available in a free public database intended to serve as a resource for research on the immune response to SARS-CoV-2. Samples came from the ongoing ImmuneRACE study (first 160 participants) plus 1,254 subjects from 6 global collaborators. Sample metadata almost always included a de-identified subject ID, COVID-19 status, age in years and sex. Where available, HLA class I and class II types were obtained from metadata supplied by the sample provider rather than from assay-based typing.

Here V drops 4 bases and J drops 2 bases, and the junction holds 5 bases not matched to any gene. CDR1 ENHRY and CDR2 SYGVKD are derived from the germline V gene. The CDR3 goes from the cysteine to the phenylalanine over 15 residues. CDR3 DNA is the only sequence kept; it has 45 bases, read in frame from the first base. TCRbeta CDR3 regions were amplified from genomic DNA by means of the immunoSEQ Assay, a bias-controlled multiplex PCR. Processing in the source paper ran as follows. Within the assay, amplification of reference gene primers was used to estimate how many nucleated cells each sample contained. To quantify the absolute abundance of each unique TCRbeta CDR3 rearrangement, sequence reads were collapsed and filtered. For each sample, productive Simpson clonality was calculated by taking the square root of Simpson's diversity index across productive rearrangements. As stored in TCRdb, this immuneACCESS dataset retains in-frame rearrangements with V and J assigned. A fraction of the clones does not appear; measured against another copy, unresolved V genes explain less than half of the discrepancy, and the remainder lacks a known reason. V, J and clone size reflect that table, while D and trimming were determined from the DNA. For this sample the table gives about 230,000 clones, of which 85% were detected only once. Approximately 5.1% of the sample comes from the top ten.

One collaborating source in Seattle enrolled patients while the patients were actively infected and followed the patients over time throughout the course of disease. Each collaborating institution followed its own protocols to collect whole blood in K2EDTA tubes. Collaborator samples were shipped for TCRbeta analysis as frozen whole blood, isolated PBMCs, or DNA extracted from either sample type. The full study reports these points: The quantity of clinical and demographic metadata differed by source and by participant and was supplied without curation.

The material sequenced was peripheral blood. The sequence derives from a man aged 45-60 years with COVID-19, enrolled during active disease. The sequence links TRBV10-3 to TRBJ2-7, and TRBD2 aligns with 10 junction nucleotides. This receptor has the CDR3 CAISVAGGTTYEQYF. The DNA sequence reads TGTGCCATCAGTGTAGCGGGGGGAACAACCTACGAGCAGTACTTC.